The entry below describes one T cell receptor (beta chain). Its target is not known. Sequencing was performed with immunoSEQ multiplex PCR; in TCRdb, only in-frame clones are kept and a portion is missing. The data hold tens of thousands of clones, with approximately 88% observed a single time. The sample originates from a study of T cells in localized non-small cell lung cancer. General study findings and limits: Since sequencing was restricted to only one region of the tumor, intratumor heterogeneity remains a possibility.

Germline lookup yields CDR1 MDHEN and CDR2 SYDVKM. The CDR3 totals 16 residues. Trimming took 6 bases from V and 0 from J, leaving 12 bases between them. The source material was peripheral blood, sampled before any cancer treatment. This chain links TRBV28 with TRBJ1-6; a weak D match, TRBD1 (6 bases). This receptor was identified in a man aged 40-75 years with stage I squamous cell lung carcinoma. CDR3 loop: CASSPRGGSYNSPLHF. CDR3 DNA sequence: TGTGCCAGCAGCCCGAGGGGGGGCTCCTATAATTCACCCCTCCACTTT.